One and the same sample provided the 25 T cell receptor beta chains below, sequenced in a study of Ad26.COV2.S vaccination and SARS-CoV-2 variants. The repertoire was sequenced with immunoSEQ multiplex PCR; TCRdb's copy has only in-frame clones and lacks some. The sample includes around 450,000 clones, 89% seen only once; the top ten take about 2.5%. Sample treatment: some 20 received Ad26.COV2.S at low or high dose, single or two shots; 5 received placebo; per-sample allocation not given. Repertoires come from day 63 after the first vaccine or placebo injection. Specimen: peripheral blood, collected in a trial of Ad26.COV2.S vaccine versus placebo. These receptors all come from a person aged 18-65 years who received the Ad26.COV2.S COVID-19 vaccine or a placebo.

V gene TRBV25-1 combines with J gene TRBJ2-3; TRBD1 matches 9 bases. The CDR3 totals 15 residues. The junction had 2 bases not matched to a gene; V was cut back by 1 base and J by 3 bases. Germline CDR1 and CDR2: MGHDK and SYGVNS. CDR3 sequence reads: CASSEWTGVTDTQYF. The CDR3 nucleotides read TGTGCCAGCAGTGAATGGACAGGGGTGACAGATACGCAGTATTTT.

The chain links TRBV7-8 to TRBJ2-7; TRBD2 agrees at 7 bases. Germline trimming cut 1 base from V and 6 bases from J; bases unmatched to any gene: 6. The germline CDR1 and CDR2 sequences are SGHVS and FQNEAQ. The CDR3 runs to 14 residues. The chain's CDR3 is CASSLVVSGGEQYV. CDR3 nucleotide sequence: TGTGCCAGCAGCTTAGTAGTCTCGGGAGGCGAGCAGTACGTC.

In this sample, this clone turned up once. The CDR3 bases are TGCAGCGTTGAAGTGAGTGCCCCCTACAATGAGCAGTTCTTC. This sequence encodes CSVEVSAPYNEQFF. The chain carries TRBV29-1 and TRBJ2-1; D gene unclear. The germline CDR1 and CDR2 sequences are SQVTM and ANQGSEA. The CDR3 is 14 amino acids. Deletions cut 1 base from V and 2 bases from J, with 9 bases between.

A few counts support this clone. The chain joins TRBV5-8 to TRBJ1-2; 8 bases are a match to TRBD1. Germline values: CDR1 SGHTS, CDR2 YDEGEE. With 6 bases clipped from V and 3 bases from J, the junction kept 4 bases outside the gene matches. The CDR3 spans 13 residues. The CDR3 reads CASTRTGHYGYTF. In DNA, the CDR3 is TGTGCCAGCACCCGGACAGGGCACTATGGCTACACCTTC.

This clone was recorded once. This chain joins TRBV28 and TRBJ1-6, with D unclear. The CDR3 consists of 13 residues. Germline V gene sequence: CDR1 MDHEN, CDR2 SYDVKM. V was pared by 6 bases and J by 9 bases, with 12 bases between. The CDR3 region is CASRSGIGSPLHF. For the CDR3, the DNA is TGTGCCAGCAGGTCTGGGATAGGTTCACCCCTCCACTTT.

The CDR3 DNA is TGCGCCAGCAGCAGGGGACAGCCCAAGAGAAGAAATGAAAAACTGTTTTTT. Residues: CASSRGQPKRRNEKLFF. The chain has TRBV5-1 and TRBJ1-4, with 7 bases fitting TRBD1. V was clipped by 4 bases and J by 5 bases; unmatched bases: 14. Germline V gene data show CDR1 as SGHRS and CDR2 as YFSETQ. There are 17 residues in the CDR3.

The CDR3 is CASSESPGTLYNEQFF. The CDR3 coding sequence is TGTGCCAGCAGTGAGTCGCCGGGAACTCTCTACAATGAGCAGTTCTTC. V is TRBV6-4 and J is TRBJ2-1; D perhaps matches TRBD2 (5 bases). This CDR3 is 16 amino acids long. V lost 3 bases, J lost 3 bases, and 15 bases lay in between. Germline CDR1 and CDR2: MRHNA and SNTAGT.

The chain carries TRBV3-1 (or the pseudogene TRBV3-2) and TRBJ1-6; D gene unclear. V was shortened by 0 bases and J by 10 bases, with 10 bases between the two germline ends. This CDR3 has 14 amino acids. Germline CDR1 LGHDT, CDR2 YNNKEL (reference sequence). CDR3: CASSQDWQYSPLHF. The CDR3 nucleotides read TGTGCCAGCAGCCAAGACTGGCAATACTCACCCCTCCACTTT.

The J gene is TRBJ2-5, the V gene TRBV5-5, with D perhaps matching TRBD1 (7 bases). CDR1 and CDR2 (germline): SGHKS, YYEKEE (reference sequence). Trimming left V 4 bases short and J 4 bases short, with 14 bases between. This CDR3 region has 14 residues. The CDR3 region is CASSALQGGETQYF. DNA of the CDR3: TGTGCCAGCAGCGCCCTCCAGGGGGGAGAGACCCAGTACTTC.

The chain recombines TRBV2 with TRBJ2-7, with D possibly TRBD2 on 5 matching bases. Germline CDR1 SNHLY, CDR2 FYNNEI. The CDR3 covers 12 residues. With 10 bases removed from V and 2 bases from J, the gap between germline ends came to 12 bases. The CDR3 protein is CATGRGPYEQYV. The CDR3 DNA reads TGTGCCACCGGCCGAGGGCCCTACGAGCAGTACGTC.

This clone was observed once. The chain joins TRBV18 to TRBJ2-7, with 7 bases fitting TRBD1. This CDR3 has 15 residues. V was pared by 0 bases and J by 3 bases, with 5 bases of the junction left unmatched. The germline V gene has CDR1 KGHSH and CDR2 LQKENI. CDR3 in DNA: TGTGCCAGCTCACCACCAGACAGGGACCTCTACGAGCAGTACTTC. Amino acid sequence: CASSPPDRDLYEQYF.

This rearrangement joins TRBV5-5 to TRBJ2-3; D might be TRBD1 or TRBD2, each matching 5 bases. The CDR3 length is 15 residues. The V end lost 4 bases, the J end lost 0 bases, and 12 bases lay between the germline ends. Germline V gene lookup returns CDR1 SGHKS and CDR2 YYEKEE (reference sequence). The CDR3 reads CASSGPGRSTDTQYF. The CDR3 bases are TGTGCCAGCAGCGGCCCGGGACGAAGCACAGATACGCAGTATTTT.

The CDR3 reads CASSLDGGDYNEQFF. In DNA form, the CDR3 reads TGTGCCAGCAGTTTAGACGGGGGGGACTACAATGAGCAGTTCTTC. The J gene is TRBJ2-1, the V gene TRBV27, with TRBD2 matching 8 bases. Germline V CDR1 and CDR2: MNHEY, SMNVEV (reference sequence). Trimming removed 2 bases from V and 3 bases from J; junction bases left unmatched: 3. CDR3 length: 15 residues.

The CDR3 coding sequence is TGTGCCAGCAGCTTGACTAGCGGACAACCTTACAATGAGCAGTTCTTC. Translated: CASSLTSGQPYNEQFF. The J gene is TRBJ2-1, the V gene TRBV5-6; 8 nucleotides line up with TRBD2. Germline-derived CDR1 and CDR2 are SGHDT and YYEEEE. The CDR3 extends over 16 amino acids. V dropped 1 base and J dropped 4; count of bases not matched to a gene: 7.

The chain couples TRBV5-6 to TRBJ1-4, with D maybe TRBD1 (5 bases). CDR3 size: 14 residues. V lost 0 bases, J lost 10 bases, and 13 bases lay in between. Germline V gives CDR1 SGHDT, CDR2 YYEEEE. CDR3 coding DNA: TGTGCCAGCAGCTTGGAGCAGGGAAGGGGAAAACTGTTTTTT. This translates into CASSLEQGRGKLFF.

V and J are TRBV7-3 and TRBJ1-2; D gene ambiguous. CDR3 size: 15 residues. The V and J ends lost 0 bases and 7 bases respectively, with 15 bases between them. Germline V lookup: CDR1 SGHTA, CDR2 FQGTGA. The DNA of the CDR3 is TGTGCCAGCAGCTTAACGGCCACGGCCGGTGGTGGCTACACCTTC. This codes for CASSLTATAGGGYTF.

The chain links TRBV14 to TRBJ2-5; D may be TRBD1 (7 bases). CDR1 is SGHDN, CDR2 FVKESK, per germline. The CDR3 is made up of 16 amino acids. Trimming removed 1 base at V and 7 bases at J, with 19 bases between. DNA of the CDR3: TGTGCCAGCAGCCAAGCCGGGACAGTACTGGGGGGGACCCAGTACTTC. The encoded protein is CASSQAGTVLGGTQYF.

The V gene is TRBV30, the J gene TRBJ2-3; 9 bases map to TRBD1. J lost 3 bases, V lost 5 bases, and 6 bases had no gene match. Germline V gene sequence: CDR1 GTSNPN, CDR2 SVGIG (reference sequence). The CDR3 extends over 14 amino acids. The CDR3 protein is CAWGPGQGTDTQYF. The CDR3 bases are TGTGCCTGGGGTCCGGGACAGGGAACAGATACGCAGTATTTT.

This clone was counted once. The chain uses TRBV28 and TRBJ2-3; a possible D gene is TRBD1 (6 bases). From germline, CDR1 is MDHEN and CDR2 SYDVKM. Trimming shortened V by 10 bases and J by 2 bases, and 13 bases separated the two germline ends. The CDR3 is 13 residues long. The DNA of the CDR3 is TGTGCCACCGGGGTGGGGGCCACAGATACGCAGTATTTT. It codes for CATGVGATDTQYF.

The chain is built from TRBV5-6 and TRBJ2-1; 11 bases fit TRBD2. The germline gives CDR1 SGHDT, CDR2 YYEEEE. V shed 0 bases, J shed 2 bases, and the junction held 10 bases outside the gene matches. This CDR3 spans 19 amino acids. In DNA, the CDR3 is TGTGCCAGCAGCTTGGCGATAGCGGGAGGGCCCTCCCCCTACAATGAGCAGTTCTTC. Translated: CASSLAIAGGPSPYNEQFF.

Concerning this clone: One end of the junction fails to match germline, which may point to a read error. The gene calls are TRBV13 and TRBJ1-4; 7 bases align to TRBD1. Germline V gene data show CDR1 as PRHDT and CDR2 as FYEKMQ (reference sequence). This CDR3 is 15 amino acids long. Here the CDR3 reads CASSARTGSNEKLFF. The CDR3 DNA is TGTGCCAGCAGCGCCCGGACAGGTTCTAACGAAAAACTGTTTTTT.

This rearrangement joins TRBV18 to TRBJ2-3, with a weak D call TRBD1 (6 bases). This CDR3 has 16 amino acids. The V and J ends lost 3 bases and 1 base respectively, with 14 bases between them. CDR1 and CDR2 (germline): KGHSH, LQKENI. The CDR3 loop is CASSPLLAGGTDTQYF. The CDR3 DNA sequence: TGTGCCAGCTCACCCTTGTTGGCAGGGGGCACAGATACGCAGTATTTT.

This clone has more than one count but fewer than ten. The rearrangement joins TRBV4-1 to TRBJ2-7; the match to TRBD2 covers 11 bases. With V trimmed by 4 bases and J by 6 bases, 11 bases remained unmatched. Germline V CDR1 and CDR2: MGHRA, YSYEKL. This CDR3 spans 16 amino acids. CDR3 in amino acids: CASSRGTGLAVGEQYF. CDR3 in DNA: TGCGCCAGCAGCCGTGGAACGGGACTAGCGGTGGGCGAGCAGTACTTC.

The chain recombines TRBV7-3 with TRBJ2-3; a weak D match, TRBD1 (5 bases). V lost 0 bases and J 2 bases, leaving 9 bases between the germline ends. Looked up from germline, CDR1 is SGHTA and CDR2 is FQGTGA. This CDR3 contains 15 residues. The CDR3 reads CASSLTRAHTDTQYF. CDR3 coding DNA: TGTGCCAGCAGCTTAACCAGGGCCCACACAGATACGCAGTATTTT. The whole variable domain, remainder taken from reference TRBV7-3 and TRBJ2-3, is GAGVSQTPSNKVTEKGKYVELRCDPISGHTALYWYRQSLGQGPEFLIYFQGTGAADDSGLPNDRFFAVRPEGSVSTLKIQRTERGDSAVYLCASSLTRAHTDTQYFGPGTRLTVL.

This chain links TRBV19 with TRBJ2-6, with D hard to call. V was clipped by 6 bases and J by 4 bases, with 16 bases between them. This CDR3 spans 16 amino acids. In germline, CDR1 is LNHDA, CDR2 SQIVND (reference sequence). The CDR3, as DNA: TGTGCCAGTAGCACAGAGGCAGGATCCGGGGCCAACGTCCTGACTTTC. It yields the protein CASSTEAGSGANVLTF.